The present TCR beta chain was sequenced within a study of CD8+ T cells in alopecia areata. Whole-study results and caveats: Persistence of many expanded lesional clones was seen in scalp and blood during tofacitinib. Researchers reported that TCR sharing among patients proved less clear than in mice, possibly HLA-linked.

Regarding this clone: The antigen remains unidentified.

Treatment indicated: oral pan-JAK inhibitor, 5-10 mg twice daily. Following extraction, RNA underwent reverse transcription to cDNA, which served as the sequencing template. TCRdb's copy holds only in-frame clones and misses some; the assay was immunoSEQ multiplex PCR. The data hold 87,000 or so clones, with about three quarters observed a single time. CDR1 is SGHRS and CDR2 is YFSETQ in the germline V gene. Deletions cut 6 bases from V and 2 bases from J, with 12 bases between. The CDR3 is made up of 13 amino acids. The sample here was CD8+ T cells sorted from blood, taken at roughly week 45, from a patient treated with tofacitinib. This receptor was obtained from a human donor with alopecia areata. The chain is built from TRBV5-1 and TRBJ2-7; no definite D call. The CDR3 sequence: CASKVDIPYEQYF. In nucleotides, the CDR3 is TGCGCCAGCAAGGTGGATATCCCCTACGAGCAGTACTTC.